What follows are 31 T cell receptor beta chains derived from one specimen sequenced in a study of blood T cell repertoires in COVID-19. Sequenced by immunoSEQ multiplex PCR; TCRdb stores in-frame clones only, minus some. This table holds approximately 90,000 clones, around three quarters found once. The sequencing sample was made of peripheral blood. The receptors derive from an elderly woman with acute or convalescent COVID-19.

The rearrangement uses TRBV5-1 and TRBJ1-2; 9 bases line up with TRBD1. V lost 4 bases and J lost 2; bases outside the gene matches: 6. CDR3 length: 15 amino acids. The germline V gene has CDR1 SGHRS and CDR2 YFSETQ. CDR3 nucleotides: TGCGCCAGCAGCGACCGGGACAGGGCGAACTATGGCTACACCTTC. Amino acid sequence: CASSDRDRANYGYTF.

The CDR3 nucleotides read TGCAGTGCTAGTAGAACTAGCGGGAGGGCTGATACGCAGTATTTT. It encodes CSASRTSGRADTQYF. This chain uses TRBV20-1 with TRBJ2-3; 13 bases line up with TRBD2. The trim removed 3 bases at V and 6 bases at J, leaving 6 bases unmatched. The CDR3 has 15 amino acids. Germline assignment: CDR1 DFQATT and CDR2 SNEGSKA (reference sequence).

CDR3 nucleotide sequence: TGTGCCAGCAGCTTCAGGGCGTTGAGCAATCAGCCCCAGCATTTT. Translation gives CASSFRALSNQPQHF. The chain employs TRBV7-8 and TRBJ1-5, with a tentative D call TRBD1 (5 bases). Trimming stripped 3 bases from V and 1 base from J, with 10 bases between. CDR1 and CDR2 (germline): SGHVS, FQNEAQ. The CDR3 contains 15 residues.

The rearrangement links TRBV18 to TRBJ2-6, with 9 bases fitting TRBD2. CDR3 length: 20 residues. V lost 5 bases to trimming and J lost 0 bases; unmatched junction nucleotides: 14. The V gene's germline CDR1 is KGHSH and CDR2 LQKENI. The CDR3 spells CASSSWTSVPVGSGANVLTF. CDR3 nucleotide sequence: TGTGCCAGCTCATCCTGGACTAGCGTCCCTGTGGGCTCTGGGGCCAACGTCCTGACTTTC.

This clone showed up just a few times. The rearrangement uses TRBV30 and TRBJ2-7, with a tentative D call TRBD1 (6 bases). The CDR3 runs to 13 residues. V dropped 2 bases and J dropped 7 bases, with 15 bases sitting between them. CDR1 is GTSNPN and CDR2 is SVGIG in the germline V gene (reference sequence). CDR3 in amino acids: CAWSPGTPVEQYF. In nucleotides, the CDR3 is TGTGCCTGGAGTCCGGGGACACCGGTGGAGCAGTACTTC. Combining the CDR3 with reference TRBV30 and TRBJ2-7 gives the whole variable domain SQTIHQWPATLVQPVGSPLSLECTVEGTSNPNLYWYRQAAGRGLQLLFYSVGIGQISSEVPQNLSASRPQDRQFILSSKKLLLSDSGFYLCAWSPGTPVEQYFGPGTRLTVT.

The chain carries TRBV5-6 and TRBJ1-5; 7 bases line up with TRBD1. This CDR3 spans 16 amino acids. V trimming: 1 base; J trimming: 6 bases; junction bases outside the gene matches: 10. The V gene's germline CDR1 is SGHDT and CDR2 YYEEEE. The CDR3 loop reads CASSLWAGGYSQPQHF. The CDR3 nucleotides read TGTGCCAGCAGCTTGTGGGCAGGGGGATACAGTCAGCCCCAGCATTTT.

This rearrangement joins TRBV12-5 to TRBJ2-5; possible D gene TRBD1, 7 bases. CDR3 length: 15 residues. Germline V gene lookup returns CDR1 LGHNT and CDR2 FRNRAP. V lost 5 bases to trimming and J lost 5 bases, with 18 bases between them. The CDR3 sequence is CASGRGTAQAETQYF. In DNA form, the CDR3 reads TGTGCTAGTGGTCGCGGGACAGCTCAAGCGGAGACCCAGTACTTC.

The V gene is TRBV7-8, the J gene TRBJ1-1, with TRBD1 matching 7 bases. The CDR3 runs 15 residues. The ends lost 0 bases at V and 6 bases at J; junction bases unmatched: 7. Per the germline V gene, CDR1 is SGHVS and CDR2 is FQNEAQ. The CDR3, as DNA: TGTGCCAGCAGCTTAGCCGGGACAGTGGGGTCTGAAGCTTTCTTT. Its translation: CASSLAGTVGSEAFF.

This rearrangement joins TRBV19 to TRBJ2-1; weak D call: TRBD2 (6 bases). Germline CDR1 and CDR2: LNHDA and SQIVND (reference sequence). This CDR3 has 12 residues. Trimming shortened V by 5 bases and J by 7 bases, and 9 bases separated the two germline ends. The CDR3 DNA follows: TGTGCCAGTAGTCTCCGGGGGAATGAGCAGTTCTTC. Its translation is CASSLRGNEQFF.

V is TRBV29-1 and J is TRBJ1-1, with 7 bases lining up with TRBD1. V was pared by 7 bases and J by 0 bases, with 5 bases of the junction left unmatched. The CDR3 loop spans 13 amino acids. The germline V gene encodes CDR1 SQVTM and CDR2 ANQGSEA. DNA of the CDR3: TGCAGCGCCGGACAGGATCTGAACACTGAAGCTTTCTTT. Translation gives CSAGQDLNTEAFF.

The chain carries TRBV24-1 and TRBJ1-5, with 10 bases aligning to TRBD1. CDR3 size: 15 residues. The germline V gene encodes CDR1 KGHDR and CDR2 SFDVKD. After removal of 2 bases from V and 5 bases from J, the junction contained 2 bases not matched to a gene. This CDR3 reads CATSDSGQGDQPQHF. For the CDR3, the DNA is TGTGCCACCAGTGATTCAGGACAGGGGGATCAGCCCCAGCATTTT.

The chain is built from TRBV2 and TRBJ1-5; 10 positions agree with TRBD1. The CDR3 runs 14 residues. The ends lost 6 bases at V and 4 bases at J; junction bases unmatched: 3. Germline loops: CDR1 SNHLY, CDR2 FYNNEI. In DNA form, the CDR3 reads TGTGCCAGCAGAGGGGGACAGGGGAATCAGCCCCAGCATTTT. Protein product: CASRGGQGNQPQHF.

The gene calls are TRBV6-5 and TRBJ1-4, with TRBD1 as a possible D gene (6 bases). The CDR3 contains 14 residues. Per the germline V gene, CDR1 is MNHEY and CDR2 is SVGAGI. Trimming stripped 6 bases from V and 3 bases from J, with 11 bases between. For the CDR3, the DNA is TGTGCCAGCAGGTCAGGGGCATCTAATGAAAAACTGTTTTTT. Protein sequence: CASRSGASNEKLFF.

This chain joins TRBV9 and TRBJ2-7; TRBD1 agrees at 8 bases. From germline, CDR1 is SGDLS and CDR2 YYNGEE. The trim removed 5 bases at V and 2 bases at J, leaving 3 bases unmatched. The length of the CDR3 is 13 residues. Here the CDR3 reads CASSGQGPYEQYF. In nucleotides, the CDR3 is TGTGCCAGCAGTGGACAGGGTCCCTACGAGCAGTACTTC.

The chain has TRBV20-1 and TRBJ2-3, with TRBD2 identical over 10 bases. In germline, CDR1 is DFQATT, CDR2 SNEGSKA (reference sequence). The CDR3 totals 16 residues. V lost 3 bases, J lost 1 base, and 7 bases stayed unmatched. The CDR3 DNA sequence: TGCAGTGCTAGTTCCTCCGGGACTAGCGGCACAGATACGCAGTATTTT. Its protein is CSASSSGTSGTDTQYF.

This chain joins TRBV27 and TRBJ2-1; 12 positions agree with TRBD2. The CDR3 runs to 18 residues. The J segment lost 5 bases and the V segment lost 5 bases, leaving 13 bases of the junction unmatched. Germline values: CDR1 MNHEY, CDR2 SMNVEV (reference sequence). CDR3 sequence: CASSPMGTGLAGNNEQFF. CDR3 nucleotides: TGTGCCAGCAGTCCTATGGGGACAGGACTAGCGGGGAACAATGAGCAGTTCTTC.

The V and J genes are TRBV5-1 and TRBJ1-6; 7 bases agree with TRBD1. V shed 5 bases and J 8 bases; nucleotides not matched to a gene: 10. CDR1 and CDR2 (germline): SGHRS, YFSETQ. The CDR3 is 15 residues long. The CDR3 spells CASSQEGASYSPLHF. The CDR3 DNA reads as TGCGCCAGCAGTCAAGAGGGGGCCTCGTATTCACCCCTCCACTTT.

J is TRBJ2-7 and V is TRBV3-1 (or the pseudogene TRBV3-2); maybe TRBD2 (6 bases). Deletions cut 4 bases from V and 3 bases from J, with 16 bases between. Germline V gene lookup returns CDR1 LGHDT and CDR2 YNNKEL (reference sequence). The CDR3 covers 15 residues. CDR3 protein: CASSPMGLNFYEQYF. CDR3 nucleotides: TGTGCCAGCAGCCCCATGGGACTCAACTTCTACGAGCAGTACTTC.

The chain recombines TRBV11-2 with TRBJ2-3; 10 bases line up with TRBD2. CDR1 and CDR2 from the germline V gene are SGHAT and FQNNGV. The CDR3 has 16 amino acids. Trimming took 2 bases from V and 5 from J; bases not matched to a gene: 7. In nucleotides, the CDR3 is TGTGCCAGCAGCTTATATGGGGTAGCGGGAGGAGATACGCAGTATTTT. Amino acid sequence: CASSLYGVAGGDTQYF.

The CDR3 here is CASSLREDTQYF. CDR3 DNA sequence: TGCGCCAGCAGCTTGCGGGAAGATACGCAGTATTTT. The chain uses TRBV5-1 and TRBJ2-3; weak D call: TRBD2 (5 bases). The V end was cut by 1 base, the J end by 5 bases, with 5 bases between. The CDR3 loop spans 12 amino acids. Germline CDR1 reads SGHRS; CDR2 reads YFSETQ.

This chain uses TRBV5-1 with TRBJ1-5, with TRBD1 as a possible D gene (6 bases). Germline V gene sequence: CDR1 SGHRS, CDR2 YFSETQ. The CDR3 has 13 amino acids. V gave up 4 bases and J gave up 5 bases, with 10 bases separating them. CDR3 amino acids: CASSQNRDQPQHF. The CDR3 nucleotides read TGCGCCAGCAGCCAAAACAGGGATCAGCCCCAGCATTTT.

The chain uses TRBV6-5 and TRBJ2-1; 11 nucleotides agree with TRBD2. Trimming cost V 2 bases and J 8 bases; bases outside gene matches: 5. The CDR3 contains 15 residues. CDR1 is MNHEY, CDR2 SVGAGI, per germline. The CDR3 here is CASSYITSGSYEQFF. The DNA of the CDR3 is TGTGCCAGCAGTTACATCACTAGCGGGAGCTATGAGCAGTTCTTC.

The chain recombines TRBV9 with TRBJ2-4, with 9 bases fitting TRBD2. CDR1 and CDR2 (germline): SGDLS, YYNGEE. The J segment lost 5 bases and the V segment lost 0 bases, leaving 9 bases of the junction unmatched. This CDR3 has 17 residues. The DNA of the CDR3 is TGTGCCAGCAGCGTAGGCGCCCTAGCGGGACTCCAAAACATTCAGTACTTC. Amino acids: CASSVGALAGLQNIQYF.

The chain employs TRBV4-1 and TRBJ2-6; 8 bases map to TRBD1. V dropped 1 base and J dropped 0; count of bases not matched to a gene: 5. This CDR3 is 18 amino acids long. CDR1 and CDR2 from the germline V gene are MGHRA and YSYEKL. Written as DNA, the CDR3 is TGCGCCAGCAGCCAAGGACAGGGGCCCCTCTCTGGGGCCAACGTCCTGACTTTC. Translated: CASSQGQGPLSGANVLTF.

Only a few counts were recorded for this clone. The chain combines TRBV6-5 with TRBJ2-6; D is possibly TRBD2 (6 bases). V was clipped by 8 bases and J by 0 bases, with 11 bases between them. Germline V gene lookup returns CDR1 MNHEY and CDR2 SVGAGI. The CDR3 has 15 amino acids. The CDR3 here is CASCRGISGANVLTF. CDR3 nucleotide sequence: TGTGCCAGCTGCCGGGGGATCTCTGGGGCCAACGTCCTGACTTTC.

The V and J genes are TRBV5-6 and TRBJ1-1, with D perhaps TRBD1 (5 bases). The germline CDR1 and CDR2 sequences are SGHDT and YYEEEE. V lost 0 bases, J lost 4 bases, and 16 bases lay in between. This CDR3 is 16 amino acids long. CDR3 bases: TGTGCCAGCAGCTTGGCCGGGCCTCGGGGGAGCACTGAAGCTTTCTTT. Its protein is CASSLAGPRGSTEAFF.

This chain joins TRBV3-1 (or the pseudogene TRBV3-2) and TRBJ1-2; the D is unclear. Germline V lookup: CDR1 LGHDT, CDR2 YNNKEL (reference sequence). The V end was cut by 3 bases, the J end by 5 bases, with 7 bases between. The CDR3 covers 12 residues. The CDR3 nucleotides read TGTGCCAGCAGCCAGCTACCATATGGCTACACCTTC. Its translation is CASSQLPYGYTF.

The J gene is TRBJ1-1, the V gene TRBV2; 10 nucleotides agree with TRBD1. The CDR3 totals 13 residues. The V segment lost 7 bases and the J segment 4 bases; nucleotides outside the gene matches: 3. The germline CDR1 and CDR2 sequences are SNHLY and FYNNEI. The CDR3 DNA follows: TGTGCCAGCATCTGGACAGGGGGCACTGAAGCTTTCTTT. This codes for CASIWTGGTEAFF.

This clone has only one observation. The CDR3 protein is CASSRDRSSYEQYF. The CDR3 nucleotides are TGTGCCAGCAGCCGAGACCGGAGCTCCTACGAGCAGTACTTC. The V call is TRBV6-5, the J call TRBJ2-7; no definite D call. In germline, CDR1 is MNHEY, CDR2 SVGAGI. This CDR3 region has 14 residues. The V end was cut by 6 bases, the J end by 0 bases, with 12 bases between.

The J gene is TRBJ2-1, the V gene TRBV9, with 11 bases that match TRBD2. CDR1 and CDR2 from the germline V gene are SGDLS and YYNGEE. CDR3 length: 16 residues. V was pared by 0 bases and J by 5 bases, with 4 bases of the junction left unmatched. The CDR3 reads CASSVVGLAGNNEQFF. CDR3 in DNA: TGTGCCAGCAGCGTAGTAGGACTAGCGGGTAACAATGAGCAGTTCTTC. The entire variable domain, with the rest obtained from reference TRBV9 and TRBJ2-1, is as follows: DSGVTQTPKHLITATGQRVTLRCSPRSGDLSVYWYQQSLDQGLQFLIQYYNGEERAKGNILERFSAQQFPDLHSELNLSSLELGDSALYFCASSVVGLAGNNEQFFGPGTRLTVL.

V usage is TRBV5-1 and J usage is TRBJ1-2, with 9 positions matching TRBD1. Germline V gene data show CDR1 as SGHRS and CDR2 as YFSETQ. With 1 base clipped from V and 3 bases from J, the junction kept 7 bases outside the gene matches. This CDR3 is 16 amino acids long. The CDR3 is CASSLFGTGSDYGYTF. The DNA for the CDR3 is TGCGCCAGCAGCTTGTTTGGGACAGGGAGTGACTATGGCTACACCTTC.